The T cell receptor (beta chain) described here comes from a study of cytomegalovirus exposure and HLA in healthy donors. General study findings and limits: Presence/absence analyses assumed roughly uniform sequencing depth across donors, which may not hold.

Germline V gene lookup returns CDR1 SQVTM and CDR2 ANQGSEA. The CDR3 has 14 residues. The V and J ends lost 1 base and 6 bases, in that order; junction bases with no gene match: 3. The study ran its PCR with 60 Vbeta and 13 Jbeta primers. Sequencing used immunoSEQ multiplex PCR; TCRdb keeps in-frame clones, though not all of them. The data hold 98,000 or so clones, with approximately 76% observed a single time. Regarding this clone: Its antigen remains unknown.

Source material: PBMCs. This receptor was taken from a middle-aged man in good health and CMV-seronegative. The rearrangement links TRBV29-1 to TRBJ1-4; TRBD1 agrees at 9 bases. DNA of the CDR3: TGCAGCGTTGAAGGGACAGGGGCAGATGAAAAACTGTTTTTT. Translated, it gives CSVEGTGADEKLFF.